Below, 22 T cell receptor beta chains from the same sample are listed, as sequenced in a study of blood T cell repertoires in COVID-19. Assay: immunoSEQ multiplex PCR; the TCRdb copy retains only in-frame clones and omits some. The data hold 250,000 to 300,000 clones, with roughly 90% observed a single time. What was sequenced was PBMCs or T cells enriched from blood (not recorded which). The receptors shown here come from a woman aged 55-70 years who had recovered from COVID-19.

The rearrangement joins TRBV7-2 to TRBJ2-7, with 9 bases identical to TRBD2. Germline CDR1 SGHTA, CDR2 FQGNSA. The J segment lost 3 bases and the V segment lost 5 bases, leaving 8 bases of the junction unmatched. This CDR3 is built from 15 residues. The CDR3 protein is CASSPQTSGYYEQYF. The DNA for the CDR3 is TGTGCCAGCAGCCCGCAGACTAGCGGATACTACGAGCAGTACTTC.

This CDR3 is CATSDGSSYEQYF. The CDR3 DNA reads as TGTGCCACCAGTGATGGCAGCTCCTACGAGCAGTACTTC. The V and J genes are TRBV24-1 and TRBJ2-7; D is unclear. The germline V gene encodes CDR1 KGHDR and CDR2 SFDVKD. Trimming took 3 bases from V and 0 from J, leaving 5 bases between them. There are 13 residues in the CDR3.

The rearrangement joins TRBV7-3 to TRBJ2-1, with TRBD1 matching 11 bases. J lost 0 bases, V lost 6 bases, and 19 bases had no gene match. This CDR3 has 21 residues. CDR1 SGHTA and CDR2 FQGTGA come from the germline V gene. The CDR3 DNA follows: TGTGCCAGCAGGCTTAGGCCCCCGGGACAGGGGGTAGAGAGCTCCTACAATGAGCAGTTCTTC. It is translated as CASRLRPPGQGVESSYNEQFF. Drawing the rest from reference TRBV7-3 and TRBJ2-1, the complete variable domain is GAGVSQTPSNKVTEKGKYVELRCDPISGHTALYWYRQSLGQGPEFLIYFQGTGAADDSGLPNDRFFAVRPEGSVSTLKIQRTERGDSAVYLCASRLRPPGQGVESSYNEQFFGPGTRLTVL.

This chain connects TRBV27 to TRBJ2-1; 9 bases fit TRBD2. The CDR3 sequence is 16 residues long. Germline V lookup: CDR1 MNHEY, CDR2 SMNVEV (reference sequence). Germline trimming cut 6 bases from V and 1 base from J; bases unmatched to any gene: 7. The CDR3 coding sequence is TGTGCCAGCAGGGGTCGACTAGCGGCATCCTACAATGAGCAGTTCTTC. Its protein is CASRGRLAASYNEQFF.

The chain couples TRBV3-1 (or the pseudogene TRBV3-2) to TRBJ1-6, with D possibly TRBD1 on 6 matching bases. V was clipped by 4 bases and J by 6 bases, with 19 bases between them. Germline V gene sequence: CDR1 LGHDT, CDR2 YNNKEL (reference sequence). The CDR3 loop spans 17 amino acids. CDR3 coding DNA: TGTGCCAGCAGCCCACTCCTAACAGGGAAAGGTAATTCACCCCTCCACTTT. It translates to CASSPLLTGKGNSPLHF.

The J gene is TRBJ2-5, the V gene TRBV7-3; 10 nucleotides align to TRBD2. This CDR3 has 15 amino acids. Germline CDR1 reads SGHTA; CDR2 reads FQGTGA. V shed 5 bases and J 2 bases; nucleotides not matched to a gene: 5. This CDR3 is CASSAGLAQQETQYF. In DNA form, the CDR3 reads TGTGCCAGCAGCGCGGGACTAGCGCAGCAAGAGACCCAGTACTTC.

This clone was seen just once. The rearrangement uses TRBV11-1 and TRBJ1-1; D not resolved. The ends were cut back, 5 bases at V and 2 bases at J, with 6 bases in the middle. This CDR3 comprises 12 residues. Germline V gives CDR1 SGHAT, CDR2 FQDESV (reference sequence). The CDR3 nucleotides are TGTGCCAGCAGCCCTTCTAACACTGAAGCTTTCTTT. It translates to CASSPSNTEAFF.

The CDR3 DNA reads TGTGCCAGCAGCTCGTCAGGGGCCTCACCCCTCCACTTT. Its translation is CASSSSGASPLHF. V usage is TRBV7-3 and J usage is TRBJ1-6; weak D call: TRBD1 (6 bases). The CDR3 extends over 13 amino acids. Germline CDR1 reads SGHTA; CDR2 reads FQGTGA. Trimming pared 4 bases from V and 10 bases from J, leaving 11 bases between.

The sample holds a few counts of this clone. The J gene is TRBJ2-5, the V gene TRBV5-4, with D hard to call. Germline values: CDR1 SGHNT, CDR2 YYREEE (reference sequence). The V end lost 0 bases, the J end lost 4 bases, and 16 bases lay between the germline ends. The CDR3 length is 16 residues. CDR3 DNA: TGTGCCAGCAGCTTGGGGGCCTTGCGTAGTGGAGAGACCCAGTACTTC. This codes for CASSLGALRSGETQYF.

The DNA for the CDR3 is TGTGCCAGTATGCCCCTAGCGGGAGGGCGAGAGCAGTTCTTC. This translates into CASMPLAGGREQFF. The chain has TRBV19 and TRBJ2-1; TRBD2 agrees at 12 bases. The CDR3 extends over 14 amino acids. From germline, CDR1 is LNHDA and CDR2 SQIVND (reference sequence). Trimming cost V 7 bases and J 10 bases; bases outside gene matches: 8.

The chain couples TRBV2 to TRBJ2-7; D gene ambiguous. With 7 bases removed from V and 6 bases from J, the gap between germline ends came to 13 bases. CDR1 and CDR2 (germline): SNHLY, FYNNEI. The CDR3 has 12 residues. CDR3 protein: CASKLKSTEQYF. Written as DNA, the CDR3 is TGTGCCAGCAAACTCAAGAGTACCGAGCAGTACTTC. Drawing the rest from reference TRBV2 and TRBJ2-7, the complete variable domain is EPEVTQTPSHQVTQMGQEVILRCVPISNHLYFYWYRQILGQKVEFLVSFYNNEISEKSEIFDDQFSVERPDGSNFTLKIRSTKLEDSAMYFCASKLKSTEQYFGPGTRLTVT.

The J gene is TRBJ2-1, the V gene TRBV9, with 12 bases identical to TRBD2. The CDR3 has 15 residues. Losses at the gene ends were 4 bases for V and 8 bases for J; bases not matched to a gene: 7. In germline, CDR1 is SGDLS, CDR2 YYNGEE. The CDR3 DNA is TGTGCCAGCAGCAAAAGGACTAGCGGGATCGATGAGCAGTTCTTC. Amino acid sequence: CASSKRTSGIDEQFF. The whole variable domain, filled in from reference TRBV9 and TRBJ2-1, reads DSGVTQTPKHLITATGQRVTLRCSPRSGDLSVYWYQQSLDQGLQFLIQYYNGEERAKGNILERFSAQQFPDLHSELNLSSLELGDSALYFCASSKRTSGIDEQFFGPGTRLTVL.

The chain couples TRBV6-6 to TRBJ1-4, with TRBD1 matching 9 bases. Germline CDR1 and CDR2: MNHNY and SVGAGI (reference sequence). V shed 5 bases, J shed 10 bases, and the junction held 17 bases outside the gene matches. The CDR3 totals 17 residues. CDR3: CASSPRSRTGERGKLFF. CDR3 sequence (DNA): TGTGCCAGCAGTCCCCGAAGCCGGACAGGGGAGAGAGGAAAACTGTTTTTT.

The chain carries TRBV30 and TRBJ1-2; D might be TRBD1 (6 bases). V lost 0 bases and J lost 8, with 13 bases in between. The CDR3 covers 13 residues. Germline V gene sequence: CDR1 GTSNPN, CDR2 SVGIG (reference sequence). DNA for the CDR3: TGTGCCTGGAGTGTAATTGGGGGCCTAGGCTACACCTTC. It translates to CAWSVIGGLGYTF.

The chain recombines TRBV11-2 with TRBJ1-4; 7 nucleotides match TRBD1. Germline assignment: CDR1 SGHAT and CDR2 FQNNGV. Trimming removed 5 bases from V and 8 bases from J; junction bases left unmatched: 5. The length of the CDR3 is 13 residues. CDR3 sequence reads: CASSRDRNEKLFF. The CDR3 bases are TGTGCCAGCAGCCGGGACAGAAACGAAAAACTGTTTTTT.

Details on this clone: This specimen includes other DNA sequences encoding the same CDR3. The chain links TRBV9 to TRBJ1-2; 9 bases line up with TRBD1. This CDR3 is built from 14 residues. Germline V lookup: CDR1 SGDLS, CDR2 YYNGEE. Trimming took 0 bases from V and 3 from J; bases not matched to a gene: 0. The CDR3 reads CASSVGQGDYGYTF. CDR3 nucleotides: TGTGCCAGCAGCGTAGGACAGGGGGACTATGGCTACACCTTC.

The chain employs TRBV5-3 and TRBJ1-2; TRBD1 agrees at 7 bases. TRBV5-3 qualifies as an ORF whose function is uncertain. This CDR3 has 15 amino acids. J lost 3 bases, V lost 5 bases, and 10 bases had no gene match. DNA for the CDR3: TGTGCCAGAAGATCCGACGACAGGGTAGACTATGGCTACACCTTC. Amino acid sequence: CARRSDDRVDYGYTF.

The chain recombines TRBV3-1 (or the pseudogene TRBV3-2) with TRBJ2-3, with D perhaps TRBD2 (5 bases). V was trimmed by 4 bases and J by 3 bases, leaving 20 bases between them. The CDR3 contains 17 residues. Germline lookup yields CDR1 LGHDT and CDR2 YNNKEL (reference sequence). The CDR3 region has the DNA TGTGCCAGCAGCCCCAGAGGGTTCGAACTCCGTACAGATACGCAGTATTTT. Its translation is CASSPRGFELRTDTQYF.

This chain joins TRBV19 and TRBJ2-4; TRBD1 aligns across 7 bases. Trimming removed 8 bases from V and 8 bases from J; junction bases left unmatched: 9. This CDR3 has 13 residues. Germline values: CDR1 LNHDA, CDR2 SQIVND (reference sequence). The CDR3 sequence: CASLDRERDIQYF. The DNA for the CDR3 is TGTGCCAGTTTAGACAGGGAGAGGGACATTCAGTACTTC.

This rearrangement joins TRBV10-3 to TRBJ2-5; D is perhaps TRBD2 (6 bases). The V gene lost 8 bases and the J gene lost 2 bases, with 9 bases spanning the gap. Germline V gene lookup returns CDR1 ENHRY and CDR2 SYGVKD. The CDR3 length is 12 residues. Here the CDR3 DNA reads TGTGCCATCCGGAGGGAGCAAGAGACCCAGTACTTC. Translation: CAIRREQETQYF.

The chain couples TRBV10-1 to TRBJ2-2, with D perhaps matching TRBD2 (5 bases). Trimming stripped 5 bases from V and 7 bases from J, with 11 bases between. The CDR3 is made up of 13 amino acids. Per the germline V gene, CDR1 is WNHNN and CDR2 is SYGVQD (reference sequence). As DNA, the CDR3 is TGCGCCAGCAGTATCGCCCGGGGCGGGGAGCTGTTTTTT. Its translation: CASSIARGGELFF.

J is TRBJ1-2 and V is TRBV28, with D tentatively TRBD1 (6 bases). The length of the CDR3 is 12 residues. Germline V gene sequence: CDR1 MDHEN, CDR2 SYDVKM. V was shortened by 3 bases and J by 6 bases, with 8 bases between the two germline ends. The chain's CDR3 is CASSFSGDGYTF. The CDR3 coding sequence is TGTGCCAGCAGTTTTTCAGGGGATGGCTACACCTTC.